This T cell receptor (beta chain) came from a study of blood T cell repertoires in COVID-19. The wider study: Specimens from acute and convalescent COVID-19 originated in the United States, Italy and Spain. Sample material is recorded as cDNA or gDNA derived from T cells, B-cell-depleted T cells, or PBMCs.

Two consecutive negative NP/OP PCR tests, clearance, or resolved symptoms defined Cohort 3 recovery. Some clones are missing from TCRdb's copy, which holds only in-frame ones; the method was immunoSEQ multiplex PCR. The sample records over 250,000 clones, roughly 90% being singletons. The TCR originated in a man between 60 and 75 years old who had recovered from COVID-19. Sample: PBMCs or T cells enriched from blood (not recorded which).

The CDR3 nucleotides read TGTGCCAGCAGCTTCATAAAGGGTGTCGAGGGGACAGCCTACGAGCAGTACTTC. The encoded protein is CASSFIKGVEGTAYEQYF. The V call is TRBV7-9, the J call TRBJ2-7; 7 nucleotides align to TRBD1. The CDR3 has 18 residues. Germline V gene sequence: CDR1 SEHNR, CDR2 FQNEAQ (reference sequence). The V and J ends lost 3 bases and 2 bases, in that order; junction bases with no gene match: 16.